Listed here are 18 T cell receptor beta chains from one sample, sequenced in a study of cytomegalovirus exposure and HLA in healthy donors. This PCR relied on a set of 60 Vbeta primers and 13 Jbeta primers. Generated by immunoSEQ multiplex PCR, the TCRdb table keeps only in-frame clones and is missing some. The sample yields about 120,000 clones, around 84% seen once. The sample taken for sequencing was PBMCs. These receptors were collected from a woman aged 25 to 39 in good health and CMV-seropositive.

The chain's CDR3 is CASRGRGPQHF. The CDR3 DNA sequence: TGTGCCAGTAGGGGAAGGGGGCCCCAGCATTTT. The rearrangement uses TRBV19 and TRBJ1-5; TRBD1 might be the D (5 bases). This CDR3 spans 11 amino acids. Germline CDR1 reads LNHDA; CDR2 reads SQIVND (reference sequence). Trimming left V 6 bases short and J 9 bases short, with 9 bases between.

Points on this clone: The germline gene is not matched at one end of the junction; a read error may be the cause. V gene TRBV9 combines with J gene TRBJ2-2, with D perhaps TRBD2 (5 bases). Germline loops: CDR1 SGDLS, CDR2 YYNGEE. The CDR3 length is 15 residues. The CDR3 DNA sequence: TGTGCCAACAGCTCAAGGACTGCCCCATCGGGGGAGCTGTTTTTT. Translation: CANSSRTAPSGELFF.

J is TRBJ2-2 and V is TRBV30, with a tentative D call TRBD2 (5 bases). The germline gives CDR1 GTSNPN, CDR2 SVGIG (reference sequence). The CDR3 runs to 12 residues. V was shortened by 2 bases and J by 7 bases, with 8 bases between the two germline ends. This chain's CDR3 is CAWSPAGGELFF. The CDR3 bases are TGTGCCTGGAGTCCGGCGGGCGGGGAGCTGTTTTTT.

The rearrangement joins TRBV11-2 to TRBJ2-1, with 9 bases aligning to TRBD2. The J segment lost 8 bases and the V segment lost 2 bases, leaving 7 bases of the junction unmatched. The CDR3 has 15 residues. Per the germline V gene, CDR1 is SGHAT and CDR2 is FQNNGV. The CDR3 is CASSLWASGADEQFF. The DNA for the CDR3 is TGTGCCAGCAGCTTATGGGCTAGCGGGGCGGATGAGCAGTTCTTC.

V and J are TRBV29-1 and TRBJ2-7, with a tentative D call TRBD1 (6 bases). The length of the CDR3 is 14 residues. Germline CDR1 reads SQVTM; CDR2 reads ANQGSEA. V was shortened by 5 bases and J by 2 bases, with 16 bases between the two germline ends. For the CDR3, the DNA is TGCAGCGTTCCTTCAGGGGCGGGCACCTACGAGCAGTACTTC. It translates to CSVPSGAGTYEQYF.

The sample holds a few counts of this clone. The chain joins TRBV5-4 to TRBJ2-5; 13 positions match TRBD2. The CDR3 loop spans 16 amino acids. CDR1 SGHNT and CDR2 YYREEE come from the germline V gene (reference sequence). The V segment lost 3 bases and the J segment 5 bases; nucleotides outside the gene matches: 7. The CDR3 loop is CASSSTSGGAKETQYF. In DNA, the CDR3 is TGTGCCAGCAGCTCCACTAGCGGGGGGGCTAAGGAGACCCAGTACTTC.

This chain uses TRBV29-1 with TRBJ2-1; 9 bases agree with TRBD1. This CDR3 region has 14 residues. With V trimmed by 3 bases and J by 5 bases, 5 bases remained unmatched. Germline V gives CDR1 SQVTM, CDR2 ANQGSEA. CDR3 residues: CSVESRDRDNEQFF. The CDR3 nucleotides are TGCAGCGTTGAGAGTCGGGACAGGGACAATGAGCAGTTCTTC.

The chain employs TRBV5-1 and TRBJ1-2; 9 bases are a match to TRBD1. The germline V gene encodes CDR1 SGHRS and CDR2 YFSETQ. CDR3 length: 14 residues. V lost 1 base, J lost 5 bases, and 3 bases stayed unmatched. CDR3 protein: CASSLSGQGYGYTF. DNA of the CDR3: TGCGCCAGCAGCTTGTCGGGACAGGGTTATGGCTACACCTTC. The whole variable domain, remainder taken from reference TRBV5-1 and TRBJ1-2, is KAGVTQTPRYLIKTRGQQVTLSCSPISGHRSVSWYQQTPGQGLQFLFEYFSETQRNKGNFPGRFSGRQFSNSRSEMNVSTLELGDSALYLCASSLSGQGYGYTFGSGTRLTVV.

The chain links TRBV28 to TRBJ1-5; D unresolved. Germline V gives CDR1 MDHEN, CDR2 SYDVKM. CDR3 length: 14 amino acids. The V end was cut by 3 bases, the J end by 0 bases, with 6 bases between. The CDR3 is CASSFRDSNQPQHF. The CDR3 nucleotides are TGTGCCAGCAGTTTTCGGGATAGCAATCAGCCCCAGCATTTT.

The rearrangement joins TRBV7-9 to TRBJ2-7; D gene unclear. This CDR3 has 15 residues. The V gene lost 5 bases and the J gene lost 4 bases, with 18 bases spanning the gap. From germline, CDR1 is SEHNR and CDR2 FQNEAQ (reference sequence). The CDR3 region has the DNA TGTGCCAGCAGCCGCGGAATCGGTGATTTATACGAGCAGTACTTC. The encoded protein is CASSRGIGDLYEQYF.

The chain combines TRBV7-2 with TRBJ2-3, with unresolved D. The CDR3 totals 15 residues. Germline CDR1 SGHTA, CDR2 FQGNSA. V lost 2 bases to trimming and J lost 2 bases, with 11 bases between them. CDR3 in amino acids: CASSLNSRTTDTQYF. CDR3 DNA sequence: TGTGCCAGCAGCTTAAACTCTCGTACCACAGATACGCAGTATTTT.

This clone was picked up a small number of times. The CDR3 reads CASSQEPPASGGPRETQYF. The CDR3 DNA reads as TGCGCCAGCAGCCAAGAACCCCCGGCTAGCGGGGGCCCTAGGGAGACCCAGTACTTC. The V gene is TRBV4-1, the J gene TRBJ2-5; 10 bases align to TRBD2. CDR1 is MGHRA and CDR2 is YSYEKL in the germline V gene. The CDR3 is 19 residues long. With V trimmed by 0 bases and J by 5 bases, 15 bases remained unmatched.

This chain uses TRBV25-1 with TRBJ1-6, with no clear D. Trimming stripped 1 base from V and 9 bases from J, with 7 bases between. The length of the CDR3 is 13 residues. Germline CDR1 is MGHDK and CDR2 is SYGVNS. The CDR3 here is CASSESGSSPLHF. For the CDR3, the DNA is TGTGCCAGCAGTGAATCGGGGTCTTCACCCCTCCACTTT. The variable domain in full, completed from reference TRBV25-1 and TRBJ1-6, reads EADIYQTPRYLVIGTGKKITLECSQTMGHDKMYWYQQDPGMELHLIHYSYGVNSTEKGDLSSESTVSRIRTEHFPLTLESARPSHTSQYLCASSESGSSPLHFGNGTRLTVT.

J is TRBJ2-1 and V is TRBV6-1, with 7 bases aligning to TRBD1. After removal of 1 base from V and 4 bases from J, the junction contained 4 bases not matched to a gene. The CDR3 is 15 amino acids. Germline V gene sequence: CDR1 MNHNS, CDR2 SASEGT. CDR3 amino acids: CASSEGQGEYNEQFF. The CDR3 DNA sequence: TGTGCCAGCAGTGAAGGACAGGGTGAATACAATGAGCAGTTCTTC.

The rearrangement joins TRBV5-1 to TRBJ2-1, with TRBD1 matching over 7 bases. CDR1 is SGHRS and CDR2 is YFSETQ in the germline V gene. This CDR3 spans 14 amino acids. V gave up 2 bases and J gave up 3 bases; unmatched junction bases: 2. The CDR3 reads CASSFGTVYNEQFF. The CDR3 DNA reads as TGCGCCAGCAGCTTCGGGACAGTCTACAATGAGCAGTTCTTC.

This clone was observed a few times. CDR3 amino acids: CASSPARGFSQFF. The CDR3 DNA follows: TGTGCCAGCAGCCCGGCCAGGGGCTTTTCCCAGTTCTTC. The chain combines TRBV5-4 with TRBJ2-1; possibly TRBD1 for D (6 bases). V gave up 4 bases and J gave up 13 bases, with 18 bases separating them. Germline-derived CDR1 and CDR2 are SGHNT and YYREEE (reference sequence). The CDR3 sequence is 13 residues long.

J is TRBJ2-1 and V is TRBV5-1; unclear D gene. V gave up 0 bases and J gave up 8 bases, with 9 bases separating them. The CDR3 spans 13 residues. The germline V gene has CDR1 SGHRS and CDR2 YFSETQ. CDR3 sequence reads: CASSLALGDEQFF. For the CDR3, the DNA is TGCGCCAGCAGCTTGGCTCTGGGCGATGAGCAGTTCTTC.

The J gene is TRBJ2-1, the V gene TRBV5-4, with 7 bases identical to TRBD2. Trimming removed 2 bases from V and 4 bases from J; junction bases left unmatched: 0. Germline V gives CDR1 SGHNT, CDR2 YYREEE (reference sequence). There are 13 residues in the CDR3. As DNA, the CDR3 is TGTGCCAGCAGCTTCGGGGGGTACAATGAGCAGTTCTTC. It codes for CASSFGGYNEQFF.